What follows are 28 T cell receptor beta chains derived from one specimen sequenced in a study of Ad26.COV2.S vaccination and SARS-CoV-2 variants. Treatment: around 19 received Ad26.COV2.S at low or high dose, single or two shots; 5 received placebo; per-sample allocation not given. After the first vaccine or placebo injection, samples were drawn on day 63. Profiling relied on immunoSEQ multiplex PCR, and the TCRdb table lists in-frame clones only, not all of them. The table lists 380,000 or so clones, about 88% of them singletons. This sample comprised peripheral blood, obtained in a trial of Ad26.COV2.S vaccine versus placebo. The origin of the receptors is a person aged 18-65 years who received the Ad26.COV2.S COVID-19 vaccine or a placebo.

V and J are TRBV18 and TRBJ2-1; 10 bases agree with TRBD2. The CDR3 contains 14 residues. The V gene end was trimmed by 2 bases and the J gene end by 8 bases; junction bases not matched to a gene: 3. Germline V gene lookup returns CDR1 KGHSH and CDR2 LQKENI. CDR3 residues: CASSPSGRGHEQFF. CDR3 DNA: TGTGCCAGCTCACCAAGCGGGAGGGGACATGAGCAGTTCTTC.

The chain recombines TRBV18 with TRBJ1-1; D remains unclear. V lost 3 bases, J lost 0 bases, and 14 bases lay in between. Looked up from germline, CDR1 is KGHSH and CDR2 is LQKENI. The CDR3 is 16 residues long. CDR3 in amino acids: CASSPRQPAMNTEAFF. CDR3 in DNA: TGTGCCAGCTCACCCAGGCAGCCCGCCATGAACACTGAAGCTTTCTTT.

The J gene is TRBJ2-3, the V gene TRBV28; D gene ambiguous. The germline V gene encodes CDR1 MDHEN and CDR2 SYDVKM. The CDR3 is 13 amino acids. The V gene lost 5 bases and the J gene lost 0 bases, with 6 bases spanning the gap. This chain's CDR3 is CASSPVSTDTQYF. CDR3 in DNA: TGTGCCAGCAGTCCCGTTAGCACAGATACGCAGTATTTT.

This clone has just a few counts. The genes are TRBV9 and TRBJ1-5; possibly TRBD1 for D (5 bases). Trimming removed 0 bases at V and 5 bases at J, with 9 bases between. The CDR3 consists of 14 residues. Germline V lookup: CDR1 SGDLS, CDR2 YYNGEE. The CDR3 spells CASSVDGGDQPQHF. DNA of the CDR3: TGTGCCAGCAGCGTAGACGGGGGGGATCAGCCCCAGCATTTT. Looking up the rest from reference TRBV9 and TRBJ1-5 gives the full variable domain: DSGVTQTPKHLITATGQRVTLRCSPRSGDLSVYWYQQSLDQGLQFLIQYYNGEERAKGNILERFSAQQFPDLHSELNLSSLELGDSALYFCASSVDGGDQPQHFGDGTRLSIL.

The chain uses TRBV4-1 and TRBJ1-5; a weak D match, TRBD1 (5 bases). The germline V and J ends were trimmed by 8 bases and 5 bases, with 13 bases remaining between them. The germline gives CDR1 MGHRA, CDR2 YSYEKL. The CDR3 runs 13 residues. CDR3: CASRRDPHQPQHF. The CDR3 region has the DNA TGCGCCAGCCGGCGGGACCCTCATCAGCCCCAGCATTTT.

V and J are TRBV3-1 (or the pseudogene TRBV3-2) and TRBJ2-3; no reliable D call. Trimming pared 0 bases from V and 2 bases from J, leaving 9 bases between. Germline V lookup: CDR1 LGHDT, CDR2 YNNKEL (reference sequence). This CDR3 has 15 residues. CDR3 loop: CASSQDRTVTDTQYF. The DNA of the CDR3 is TGTGCCAGCAGCCAAGATCGGACGGTCACAGATACGCAGTATTTT.

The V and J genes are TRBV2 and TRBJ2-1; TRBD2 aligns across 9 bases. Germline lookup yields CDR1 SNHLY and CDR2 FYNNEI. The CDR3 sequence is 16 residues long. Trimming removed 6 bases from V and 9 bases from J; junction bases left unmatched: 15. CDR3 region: CASSLGLARIQGEQFF. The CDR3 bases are TGTGCCAGCAGCCTGGGACTAGCCAGGATCCAGGGTGAGCAGTTCTTC.

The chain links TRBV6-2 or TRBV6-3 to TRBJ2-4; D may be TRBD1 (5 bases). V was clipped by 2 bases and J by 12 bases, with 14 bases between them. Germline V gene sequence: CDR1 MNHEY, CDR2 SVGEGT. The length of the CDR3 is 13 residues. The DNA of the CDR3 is TGTGCCAGCAGTTACGGGGCCTCCCCAGCTCAGTACTTC. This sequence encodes CASSYGASPAQYF.

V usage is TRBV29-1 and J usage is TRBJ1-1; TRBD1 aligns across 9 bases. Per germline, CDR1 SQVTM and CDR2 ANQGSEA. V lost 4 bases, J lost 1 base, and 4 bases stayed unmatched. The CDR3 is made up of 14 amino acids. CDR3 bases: TGCAGCGTTGGATACAGGGGGCCGAACACTGAAGCTTTCTTT. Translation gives CSVGYRGPNTEAFF.

CDR3 in amino acids: CASSIDLGTSYEQYF. Here the CDR3 DNA reads TGTGCCAGTAGTATAGATCTTGGCACCTCCTACGAGCAGTACTTC. The chain employs TRBV19 and TRBJ2-7; D gene ambiguous. V was shortened by 0 bases and J by 0 bases, with 9 bases between the two germline ends. In germline, CDR1 is LNHDA, CDR2 SQIVND (reference sequence). The CDR3 spans 15 residues.

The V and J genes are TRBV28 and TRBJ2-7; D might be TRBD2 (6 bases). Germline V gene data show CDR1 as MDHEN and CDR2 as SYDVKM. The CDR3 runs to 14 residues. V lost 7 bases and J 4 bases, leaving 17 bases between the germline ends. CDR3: CASIRGGETYEQYF. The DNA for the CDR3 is TGTGCCAGCATCCGAGGAGGGGAAACGTACGAGCAGTACTTC.

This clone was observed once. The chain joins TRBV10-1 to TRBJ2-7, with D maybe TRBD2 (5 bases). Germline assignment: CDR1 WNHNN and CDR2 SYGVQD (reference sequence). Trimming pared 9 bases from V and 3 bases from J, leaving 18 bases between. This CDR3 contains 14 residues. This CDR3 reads CASPAGLPYYEQYF. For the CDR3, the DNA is TGCGCCAGTCCCGCGGGTCTCCCCTACTACGAGCAGTACTTC.

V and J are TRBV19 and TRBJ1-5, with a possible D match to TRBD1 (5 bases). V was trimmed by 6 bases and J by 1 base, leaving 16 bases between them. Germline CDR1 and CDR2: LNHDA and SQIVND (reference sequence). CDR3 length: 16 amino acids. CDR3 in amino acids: CASRTNRFGSNQPQHF. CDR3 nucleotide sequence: TGTGCCAGTAGGACCAACAGGTTTGGAAGCAATCAGCCCCAGCATTTT. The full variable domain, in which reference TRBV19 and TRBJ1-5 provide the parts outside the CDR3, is DGGITQSPKYLFRKEGQNVTLSCEQNLNHDAMYWYRQDPGQGLRLIYYSQIVNDFQKGDIAEGYSVSREKKESFPLTVTSAQKNPTAFYLCASRTNRFGSNQPQHFGDGTRLSIL.

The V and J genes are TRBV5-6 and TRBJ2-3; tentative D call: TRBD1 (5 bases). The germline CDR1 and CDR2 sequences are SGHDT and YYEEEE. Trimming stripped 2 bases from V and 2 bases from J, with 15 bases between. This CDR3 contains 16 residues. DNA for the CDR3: TGTGCCAGCAGCTTTATTAATGACAGAAACACAGATACGCAGTATTTT. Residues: CASSFINDRNTDTQYF.

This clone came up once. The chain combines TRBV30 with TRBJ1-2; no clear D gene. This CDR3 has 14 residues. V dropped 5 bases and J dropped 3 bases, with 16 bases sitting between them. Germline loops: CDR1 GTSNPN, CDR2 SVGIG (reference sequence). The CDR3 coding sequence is TGTGCCTGGGGAGCAACCGGCATATACTATGGCTACACCTTC. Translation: CAWGATGIYYGYTF.

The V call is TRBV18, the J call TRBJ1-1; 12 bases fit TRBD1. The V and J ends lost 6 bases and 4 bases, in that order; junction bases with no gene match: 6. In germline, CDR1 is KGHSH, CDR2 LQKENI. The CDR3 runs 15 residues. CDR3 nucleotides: TGTGCCAGCTCCTTCAGGGGACAGGGGGCCACTGAAGCTTTCTTT. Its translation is CASSFRGQGATEAFF.

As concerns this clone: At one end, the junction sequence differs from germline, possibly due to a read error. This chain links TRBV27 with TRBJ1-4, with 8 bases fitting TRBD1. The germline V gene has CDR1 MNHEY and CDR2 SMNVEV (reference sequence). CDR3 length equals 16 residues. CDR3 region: CASSLTSDRAKEKLFF. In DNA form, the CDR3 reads TGTGCCAGCAGCCTCACCTCGGACAGGGCTAAGGAAAAACTGTTTTTT.

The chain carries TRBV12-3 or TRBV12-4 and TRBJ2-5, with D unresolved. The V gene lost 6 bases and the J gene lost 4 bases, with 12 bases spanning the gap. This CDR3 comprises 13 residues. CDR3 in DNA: TGTGCCAGCAGGCCCCCAGCGAGAGAGACCCAGTACTTC. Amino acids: CASRPPARETQYF.

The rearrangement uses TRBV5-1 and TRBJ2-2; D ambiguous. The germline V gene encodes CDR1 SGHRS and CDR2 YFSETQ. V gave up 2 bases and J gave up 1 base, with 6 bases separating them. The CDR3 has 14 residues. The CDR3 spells CASSLTGNTGELFF. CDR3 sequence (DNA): TGCGCCAGCAGCTTAACGGGGAACACCGGGGAGCTGTTTTTT.

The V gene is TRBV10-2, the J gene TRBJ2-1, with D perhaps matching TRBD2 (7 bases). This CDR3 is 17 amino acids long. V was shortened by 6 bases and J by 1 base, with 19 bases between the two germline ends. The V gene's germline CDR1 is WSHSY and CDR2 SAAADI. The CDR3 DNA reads TGCGCCAGCAGGATACTGCATAGGGGGGGGTCCTACAATGAGCAGTTCTTC. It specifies CASRILHRGGSYNEQFF.

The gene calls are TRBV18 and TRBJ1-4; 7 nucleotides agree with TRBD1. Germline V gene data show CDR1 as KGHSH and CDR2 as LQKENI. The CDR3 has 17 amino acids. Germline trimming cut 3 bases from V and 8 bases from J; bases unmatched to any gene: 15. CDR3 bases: TGTGCCAGCTCACCTAGACAGGGTGGAGGTGTAAACGAAAAACTGTTTTTT. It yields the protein CASSPRQGGGVNEKLFF.

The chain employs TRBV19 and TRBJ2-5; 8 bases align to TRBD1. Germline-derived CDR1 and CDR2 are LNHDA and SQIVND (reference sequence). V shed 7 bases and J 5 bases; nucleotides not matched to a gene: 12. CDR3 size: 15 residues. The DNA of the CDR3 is TGTGCCAGTACCATCAGACAGGGGATCTGGGAGACCCAGTACTTC. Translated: CASTIRQGIWETQYF.

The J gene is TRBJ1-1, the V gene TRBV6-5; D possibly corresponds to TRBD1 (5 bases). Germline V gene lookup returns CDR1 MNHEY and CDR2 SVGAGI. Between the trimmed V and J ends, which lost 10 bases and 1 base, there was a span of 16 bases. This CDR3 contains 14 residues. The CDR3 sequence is CATPSGTANTEAFF. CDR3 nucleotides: TGTGCCACCCCGAGCGGGACGGCGAACACTGAAGCTTTCTTT.

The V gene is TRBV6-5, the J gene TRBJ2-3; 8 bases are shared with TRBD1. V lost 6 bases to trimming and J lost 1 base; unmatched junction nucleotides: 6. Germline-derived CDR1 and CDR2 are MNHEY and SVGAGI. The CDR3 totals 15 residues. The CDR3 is CASRSTGAGTDTQYF. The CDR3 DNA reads TGTGCCAGCAGATCGACAGGGGCAGGCACAGATACGCAGTATTTT.

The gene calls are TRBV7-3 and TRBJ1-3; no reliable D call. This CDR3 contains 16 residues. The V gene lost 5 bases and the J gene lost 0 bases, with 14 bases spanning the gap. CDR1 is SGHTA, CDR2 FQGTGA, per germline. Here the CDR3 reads CASSPQAGSSGNTIYF. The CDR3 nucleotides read TGTGCCAGCAGCCCACAAGCAGGAAGCTCTGGAAACACCATATATTTT.

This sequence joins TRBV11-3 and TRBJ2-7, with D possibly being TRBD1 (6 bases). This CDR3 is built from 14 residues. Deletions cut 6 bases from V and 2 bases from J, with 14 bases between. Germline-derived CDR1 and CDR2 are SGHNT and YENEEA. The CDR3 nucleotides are TGTGCCAGCAGTCCTCGAGGACAGCCCTACGAGCAGTACTTC. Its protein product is CASSPRGQPYEQYF.

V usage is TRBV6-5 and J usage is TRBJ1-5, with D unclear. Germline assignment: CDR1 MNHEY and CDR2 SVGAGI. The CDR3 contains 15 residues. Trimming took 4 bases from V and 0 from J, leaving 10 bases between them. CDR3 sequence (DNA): TGTGCCAGCAGTTCCGGGATCCATAGCAATCAGCCCCAGCATTTT. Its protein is CASSSGIHSNQPQHF.

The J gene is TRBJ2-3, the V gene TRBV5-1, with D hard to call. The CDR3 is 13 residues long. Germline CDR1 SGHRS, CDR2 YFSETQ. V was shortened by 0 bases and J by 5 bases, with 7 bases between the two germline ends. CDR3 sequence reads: CASSLARRDTQYF. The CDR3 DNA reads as TGCGCCAGCAGCTTGGCCAGAAGAGATACGCAGTATTTT. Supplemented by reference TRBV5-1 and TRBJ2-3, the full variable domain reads KAGVTQTPRYLIKTRGQQVTLSCSPISGHRSVSWYQQTPGQGLQFLFEYFSETQRNKGNFPGRFSGRQFSNSRSEMNVSTLELGDSALYLCASSLARRDTQYFGPGTRLTVL.